This T cell receptor beta chain came from a study of response to subunit inactivated influenza vaccine. Study results and limitations: Seasonal influenza vaccination, on each occasion, was suggested by the authors to recruit few new T cells.

The table lists this clonotype with a count of one. Its cognate antigen is unknown. TCRdb processed the RT-PCR reads anew with MiXCR; each CDR3 protein has one entry. The sample records 800,000 to 1,000,000 distinct CDR3 sequences, over 20% being singletons. Sequencing used PBMCs from blood, obtained 4 to 6 days after vaccination. The TCR sequence derives from a man aged 50-60 years who received an inactivated influenza vaccine.

CDR3 in DNA: TGTGCCAGCAGTTCCGGGACTAGCGTCGTCTGGGGGCAGTACTTC. Its protein product is CASSSGTSVVWGQYF. The J gene is TRBJ2-7, the V gene TRBV27; 10 bases fit TRBD2. Losses at the gene ends were 4 bases for V and 9 bases for J; bases not matched to a gene: 12. The CDR3 consists of 15 residues. Germline lookup yields CDR1 MNHEY and CDR2 SMNVEV (reference sequence).